One sample yielded the 26 T cell receptor beta chains listed below, sequenced in a study of Ad26.COV2.S vaccination and SARS-CoV-2 variants. Assay used: immunoSEQ multiplex PCR; TCRdb lists only in-frame clones, some missing. This sample has approximately 350,000 clones; approximately 83% occur once, and the top ten carry about 7.4%. Treatment described: roughly 18 received Ad26.COV2.S at low or high dose, single or two shots; 5 received placebo; per-sample allocation not given. It was on day 63 after the first vaccine or placebo injection that samples were taken. The material sequenced was peripheral blood, taken in a trial of Ad26.COV2.S vaccine versus placebo. The receptors were gathered from a person aged 18-60 years who received the Ad26.COV2.S COVID-19 vaccine or a placebo.

The chain carries TRBV5-1 and TRBJ2-7, with a weak D call TRBD2 (5 bases). Looked up from germline, CDR1 is SGHRS and CDR2 is YFSETQ. This CDR3 contains 15 residues. V was shortened by 0 bases and J by 0 bases, with 10 bases between the two germline ends. CDR3 sequence (DNA): TGCGCCAGCAGCTTGGGGGAGTTACACTCCTACGAGCAGTACTTC. Its translation is CASSLGELHSYEQYF.

The V gene is TRBV3-1 (or the pseudogene TRBV3-2), the J gene TRBJ1-1; 7 positions agree with TRBD1. With 2 bases clipped from V and 1 base from J, the junction kept 10 bases outside the gene matches. The CDR3 length is 17 residues. CDR1 LGHDT and CDR2 YNNKEL come from the germline V gene (reference sequence). The CDR3 loop is CASSQRGRRVRNTEAFF. The CDR3, as DNA: TGTGCCAGCAGCCAAAGGGGGCGGCGGGTCAGGAACACTGAAGCTTTCTTT.

V usage is TRBV10-2 and J usage is TRBJ2-2, with D tentatively TRBD1 (6 bases). The CDR3 runs 14 residues. Germline V gene sequence: CDR1 WSHSY, CDR2 SAAADI. V shed 7 bases and J shed 0 bases, with 9 bases lying between them. CDR3 DNA: TGCGCCAGCACGGGACACCCGAACACCGGGGAGCTGTTTTTT. Translation gives CASTGHPNTGELFF.

This clone was seen a single time. J is TRBJ1-3 and V is TRBV19; perhaps TRBD1 as D (6 bases). Germline CDR1 and CDR2: LNHDA and SQIVND (reference sequence). This CDR3 has 14 residues. V lost 4 bases and J lost 0, with 7 bases in between. CDR3 coding DNA: TGTGCCAGTAGTAAAGGGGGCTCTGGAAACACCATATATTTT. Protein product: CASSKGGSGNTIYF. Full variable domain (remainder filled in from reference TRBV19 and TRBJ1-3): DGGITQSPKYLFRKEGQNVTLSCEQNLNHDAMYWYRQDPGQGLRLIYYSQIVNDFQKGDIAEGYSVSREKKESFPLTVTSAQKNPTAFYLCASSKGGSGNTIYFGEGSWLTVV.

This chain joins TRBV6-5 and TRBJ1-2; D gene uncertain. Germline lookup yields CDR1 MNHEY and CDR2 SVGAGI. Deletions cut 8 bases from V and 5 bases from J, with 21 bases between. This CDR3 is built from 15 residues. In DNA form, the CDR3 reads TGTGCCAGCGGATTCCCGGGCCTCGATGAGTATGGCTACACCTTC. The encoded protein is CASGFPGLDEYGYTF.

The V gene is TRBV6-5, the J gene TRBJ2-7; 9 nucleotides match TRBD1. The CDR3 spans 13 residues. J gave up 6 bases and V 6 bases, and 6 bases lay outside the gene matches. The germline gives CDR1 MNHEY, CDR2 SVGAGI. The CDR3 DNA is TGTGCCAGCAGGCCGACAGGGGGGGTCGAGCAGTACTTC. Translation: CASRPTGGVEQYF.

The chain is built from TRBV27 and TRBJ2-7, with 8 bases matching TRBD1. Germline loops: CDR1 MNHEY, CDR2 SMNVEV (reference sequence). Germline trimming cut 6 bases from V and 3 bases from J; bases unmatched to any gene: 4. CDR3 length equals 13 residues. The CDR3: CASSRDRRYEQYF. The CDR3 coding sequence is TGTGCCAGCAGCCGGGACAGGCGCTACGAGCAGTACTTC.

V gene TRBV10-3 combines with J gene TRBJ2-2; TRBD1 or TRBD2 may be the D gene (5 bases each). This CDR3 region has 15 residues. Germline values: CDR1 ENHRY, CDR2 SYGVKD. V lost 6 bases and J 3 bases, leaving 14 bases between the germline ends. CDR3 amino acids: CAIRPRDHHTGELFF. The DNA of the CDR3 is TGTGCCATCAGGCCCCGGGACCACCACACCGGGGAGCTGTTTTTT.

The V call is TRBV5-6, the J call TRBJ2-6; D ambiguous. Trimming left V 3 bases short and J 7 bases short, with 5 bases between. The CDR3 extends over 12 amino acids. Looked up from germline, CDR1 is SGHDT and CDR2 is YYEEEE. The CDR3 spells CASSSLANVLTF. CDR3 sequence (DNA): TGTGCCAGCAGCTCCCTAGCCAACGTCCTGACTTTC.

The chain is built from TRBV19 and TRBJ1-1; a weak D match, TRBD1 (6 bases). The V end lost 3 bases, the J end lost 8 bases, and 16 bases lay between the germline ends. The CDR3 sequence is 14 residues long. Germline CDR1 and CDR2: LNHDA and SQIVND (reference sequence). The CDR3 DNA is TGTGCCAGTAGTATTCGGGGGCGGAGGACCGAAGCTTTCTTT. Translating gives CASSIRGRRTEAFF.

This chain links TRBV12-5 with TRBJ2-7; D might be TRBD2 (5 bases). V lost 0 bases and J lost 3, with 9 bases in between. Looked up from germline, CDR1 is LGHNT and CDR2 is FRNRAP. This CDR3 comprises 14 residues. The CDR3: CASGLVLGGYEQYF. CDR3 coding DNA: TGTGCTAGTGGTTTGGTACTTGGAGGCTACGAGCAGTACTTC. The entire variable domain, with the rest obtained from reference TRBV12-5 and TRBJ2-7, is as follows: DARVTQTPRHKVTEMGQEVTMRCQPILGHNTVFWYRQTMMQGLELLAYFRNRAPLDDSGMPKDRFSAEMPDATLATLKIQPSEPRDSAVYFCASGLVLGGYEQYFGPGTRLTVT.

The chain combines TRBV12-5 with TRBJ2-3; D is possibly TRBD1 (7 bases). Germline V gene data show CDR1 as LGHNT and CDR2 as FRNRAP. Trimming took off 0 bases at V and 4 bases at J, with 20 bases between the two ends. The CDR3 has 18 amino acids. This chain's CDR3 is CASGLVRDGRGVADTQYF. The CDR3 nucleotides are TGTGCTAGTGGTTTGGTACGGGACGGCAGGGGGGTTGCAGATACGCAGTATTTT.

The chain carries TRBV6-1 and TRBJ1-1; D is possibly TRBD1 (5 bases). The CDR3 runs to 16 residues. Deletions cut 1 base from V and 4 bases from J, with 16 bases between. In germline, CDR1 is MNHNS, CDR2 SASEGT. In DNA form, the CDR3 reads TGTGCCAGCAGTGAAGTGTATTGGAATAGGGGCACTGAAGCTTTCTTT. Translating gives CASSEVYWNRGTEAFF.

The V call is TRBV3-1 (or the pseudogene TRBV3-2), the J call TRBJ1-6; D gene ambiguous. V was clipped by 3 bases and J by 8 bases, with 14 bases between them. Looked up from germline, CDR1 is LGHDT and CDR2 is YNNKEL (reference sequence). This CDR3 region has 15 residues. This CDR3 reads CASSHHQLGDSPLHF. DNA for the CDR3: TGTGCCAGCAGCCACCACCAACTTGGGGATTCACCCCTCCACTTT.

The chain carries TRBV15 and TRBJ2-3; possible D gene TRBD1, 5 bases. Per the germline V gene, CDR1 is LNHNV and CDR2 is YYDKDF (reference sequence). This CDR3 region has 13 residues. V was shortened by 4 bases and J by 4 bases, with 9 bases between the two germline ends. CDR3 residues: CATSTRGADTQYF. For the CDR3, the DNA is TGTGCCACCAGCACTAGGGGTGCAGATACGCAGTATTTT. The full variable domain, completed using reference TRBV15 and TRBJ2-3, is DAMVIQNPRYQVTQFGKPVTLSCSQTLNHNVMYWYQQKSSQAPKLLFHYYDKDFNNEADTPDNFQSRRPNTSFCFLDIRSPGLGDTAMYLCATSTRGADTQYFGPGTRLTVL.

The chain carries TRBV6-5 and TRBJ1-1; D unclear. Per the germline V gene, CDR1 is MNHEY and CDR2 is SVGAGI. The CDR3 is 16 residues long. V dropped 2 bases and J dropped 1 base, with 14 bases sitting between them. The CDR3 nucleotides are TGTGCCAGCAGTTACGGGGTAGGGATATCGAACACTGAAGCTTTCTTT. This gives the protein CASSYGVGISNTEAFF.

This chain joins TRBV27 and TRBJ2-1; D might be TRBD1 (6 bases). The CDR3 is 15 amino acids. Trimming pared 2 bases from V and 6 bases from J, leaving 14 bases between. Per germline, CDR1 MNHEY and CDR2 SMNVEV (reference sequence). CDR3 sequence (DNA): TGTGCCAGCAGTTTAGGGCAGGGGCCCGGCAATGAGCAGTTCTTC. Its protein is CASSLGQGPGNEQFF.

V gene TRBV5-1 combines with J gene TRBJ2-1; D possibly matches TRBD1 or TRBD2 (5 bases each). V lost 4 bases and J 3 bases, leaving 17 bases between the germline ends. The CDR3 is 16 residues long. From germline, CDR1 is SGHRS and CDR2 YFSETQ. DNA of the CDR3: TGCGCCAGCAGCCCGGGGCGGGCGCTAAACTACAATGAGCAGTTCTTC. Protein product: CASSPGRALNYNEQFF.

V usage is TRBV5-5 and J usage is TRBJ2-3; 8 positions agree with TRBD1. Germline-derived CDR1 and CDR2 are SGHKS and YYEKEE (reference sequence). V shed 1 base and J 4 bases; nucleotides not matched to a gene: 5. CDR3 size: 15 residues. The CDR3 spells CASSLQGARPDTQYF. The CDR3 nucleotides are TGTGCCAGCAGCTTGCAGGGGGCGAGGCCAGATACGCAGTATTTT.

This sequence joins TRBV5-1 and TRBJ2-2; D not resolved. CDR1 and CDR2 (germline): SGHRS, YFSETQ. The V end lost 0 bases, the J end lost 0 bases, and 6 bases lay between the germline ends. The CDR3 length is 15 residues. CDR3: CASSLVRANTGELFF. The CDR3 coding sequence is TGCGCCAGCAGCTTGGTAAGGGCGAACACCGGGGAGCTGTTTTTT.

The chain recombines TRBV5-1 with TRBJ2-5; 7 bases match TRBD1. The J segment lost 2 bases and the V segment lost 5 bases, leaving 3 bases of the junction unmatched. The germline gives CDR1 SGHRS, CDR2 YFSETQ. This CDR3 region has 13 residues. This CDR3 reads CASRGQVQETQYF. CDR3 coding DNA: TGCGCCAGCAGAGGACAGGTTCAAGAGACCCAGTACTTC.

This rearrangement joins TRBV18 to TRBJ1-2, with a tentative D call TRBD1 (5 bases). The CDR3 extends over 13 amino acids. The V end lost 6 bases, the J end lost 5 bases, and 13 bases lay between the germline ends. Germline V gene data show CDR1 as KGHSH and CDR2 as LQKENI. The CDR3, as DNA: TGTGCCAGCTCGCCGGACATGAAGTATGGCTACACCTTC. Amino acid sequence: CASSPDMKYGYTF. Combining the CDR3 with reference TRBV18 and TRBJ1-2 gives the whole variable domain NAGVMQNPRHLVRRRGQEARLRCSPMKGHSHVYWYRQLPEEGLKFMVYLQKENIIDESGMPKERFSAEFPKEGPSILRIQQVVRGDSAAYFCASSPDMKYGYTFGSGTRLTVV.

This clone has just one count. The V and J genes are TRBV7-9 and TRBJ1-1; 7 positions match TRBD1. The V segment lost 5 bases and the J segment 4 bases; nucleotides outside the gene matches: 4. The CDR3 length is 13 residues. The germline CDR1 and CDR2 sequences are SEHNR and FQNEAQ (reference sequence). CDR3 amino acids: CASSVTGATEAFF. CDR3 nucleotide sequence: TGTGCCAGCAGCGTCACAGGGGCCACTGAAGCTTTCTTT.

J is TRBJ2-5 and V is TRBV29-1, with D uncertain. Deletions cut 8 bases from V and 1 base from J, with 11 bases between. CDR3 length: 12 amino acids. Germline lookup yields CDR1 SQVTM and CDR2 ANQGSEA. Here the CDR3 DNA reads TGCAGCCCCCTGACTTTCCAAGAGACCCAGTACTTC. Translating gives CSPLTFQETQYF.

This chain links TRBV19 with TRBJ1-5; 9 bases map to TRBD1. CDR3 length equals 14 residues. The ends lost 3 bases at V and 9 bases at J; junction bases unmatched: 6. Germline assignment: CDR1 LNHDA and CDR2 SQIVND (reference sequence). CDR3 DNA sequence: TGTGCCAGTAGTATGACAGGGGGATATCGGCCCCAGCATTTT. Residues: CASSMTGGYRPQHF. Together with reference TRBV19 and TRBJ1-5, the CDR3 gives the full variable domain: DGGITQSPKYLFRKEGQNVTLSCEQNLNHDAMYWYRQDPGQGLRLIYYSQIVNDFQKGDIAEGYSVSREKKESFPLTVTSAQKNPTAFYLCASSMTGGYRPQHFGDGTRLSIL.

The chain uses TRBV6-6 and TRBJ1-1; D is perhaps TRBD1 (6 bases). The CDR3 has 18 residues. The V and J ends lost 5 bases and 6 bases respectively, with 28 bases between them. Germline values: CDR1 MNHNY, CDR2 SVGAGI (reference sequence). CDR3 amino acids: CASSPPFSTLGTLSEAFF. CDR3 bases: TGTGCCAGCAGTCCCCCTTTTAGCACCTTGGGGACACTTTCTGAAGCTTTCTTT.